The 21 T cell receptor beta chains below come from one sample, sequenced in a study of identifying expanded T cells in peripheral blood (dated by TCRdb to between 2017 and 2020). Libraries came from the immunoSEQ multiplex PCR assay. In its TCRdb copy, this immuneACCESS table keeps in-frame sequences only and misses some clones. Where compared with another copy, unresolved V genes explain less than half of these, and the others have no known cause. In this sample the table shows around 90,000 clones, more than 70% of which occur a single time. Jointly, the top ten make up 4% of the sample. What was sequenced was blood. All receptors derive from a person aged 18 to 75 in good health.

V is TRBV5-1 and J is TRBJ2-2, with 13 bases lining up with TRBD2. There are 15 residues in the CDR3. Germline CDR1 SGHRS, CDR2 YFSETQ. V lost 4 bases to trimming and J lost 9 bases; unmatched junction nucleotides: 6. CDR3 sequence (DNA): TGCGCCAGCAGCCCTGGACTAGCGGGGGCCTGGGAGCTGTTTTTT. Encoded protein: CASSPGLAGAWELFF.

For the CDR3, the DNA is TGCGCCAGCAGCCAAGATAGGGGCTCCTACAATGAGCAGTTCTTC. Translation gives CASSQDRGSYNEQFF. The J gene is TRBJ2-1, the V gene TRBV4-3; TRBD1 might be the D (5 bases). Per the germline V gene, CDR1 is LGHNA and CDR2 is YSLEER. V lost 0 bases to trimming and J lost 0 bases, with 6 bases between them. CDR3 size: 15 residues.

CDR3 coding DNA: TGTGCCAGCAGCTTAGTTCCGGCAGAGCTGTTTTTT. Translating it yields CASSLVPAELFF. This chain uses TRBV7-9 with TRBJ2-2; D gene ambiguous. From germline, CDR1 is SEHNR and CDR2 FQNEAQ (reference sequence). V dropped 1 base and J dropped 11 bases, with 8 bases sitting between them. The CDR3 has 12 residues.

The count of this clone is one. In DNA form, the CDR3 reads TGCGCCAGCAGCCATGAGGACATTATTGGCTACACCTTC. Amino acids: CASSHEDIIGYTF. This sequence joins TRBV4-1 and TRBJ1-2, with a tentative D call TRBD1 (5 bases). The CDR3 is 13 residues long. The germline V gene encodes CDR1 MGHRA and CDR2 YSYEKL. The V end lost 3 bases, the J end lost 7 bases, and 12 bases lay between the germline ends.

The rearrangement links TRBV4-1 to TRBJ1-6; maybe TRBD1 (5 bases). The CDR3 is 16 amino acids. V lost 6 bases and J lost 0, with 12 bases in between. Germline V gene data show CDR1 as MGHRA and CDR2 as YSYEKL. The CDR3 coding sequence is TGCGCCAGCAGGGGGCTTGGGGGCTCCTATAATTCACCCCTCCACTTT. Translation gives CASRGLGGSYNSPLHF.

The chain uses TRBV5-1 and TRBJ2-1; the D is unclear. CDR3 length: 16 amino acids. The V and J ends lost 0 bases and 5 bases respectively, with 15 bases between them. Germline V gene sequence: CDR1 SGHRS, CDR2 YFSETQ. As DNA, the CDR3 is TGCGCCAGCAGCTTGGTTGCGGTCGTAGGTGACAATGAGCAGTTCTTC. Translating gives CASSLVAVVGDNEQFF. Combining the CDR3 with reference TRBV5-1 and TRBJ2-1 gives the whole variable domain KAGVTQTPRYLIKTRGQQVTLSCSPISGHRSVSWYQQTPGQGLQFLFEYFSETQRNKGNFPGRFSGRQFSNSRSEMNVSTLELGDSALYLCASSLVAVVGDNEQFFGPGTRLTVL.

The chain employs TRBV29-1 and TRBJ2-2, with D perhaps TRBD1 or TRBD2 (5 bases each). The germline gives CDR1 SQVTM, CDR2 ANQGSEA. The V and J ends lost 4 bases and 1 base respectively, with 13 bases between them. This CDR3 is built from 15 residues. Here the CDR3 reads CSVAIPGRNTGELFF. The CDR3 nucleotides are TGCAGCGTTGCCATTCCAGGGAGGAACACCGGGGAGCTGTTTTTT.

The chain links TRBV4-2 to TRBJ2-5; TRBD2 might be the D (5 bases). The V end was cut by 4 bases, the J end by 5 bases, with 14 bases between. Germline V CDR1 and CDR2: LGHNA, YNFKEQ. CDR3 length: 14 amino acids. The CDR3 DNA sequence: TGTGCCAGCAGCCCGACTACTAGTGAGGAGACCCAGTACTTC. Translated: CASSPTTSEETQYF.

V gene TRBV7-2 combines with J gene TRBJ1-5; 7 positions match TRBD1. Losses at the gene ends were 1 base for V and 2 bases for J; bases not matched to a gene: 2. Looked up from germline, CDR1 is SGHTA and CDR2 is FQGNSA. The CDR3 has 15 residues. The CDR3 loop reads CASSLDGTGNQPQHF. The CDR3 nucleotides are TGTGCCAGCAGCTTAGACGGGACAGGCAATCAGCCCCAGCATTTT. Looking up the rest from reference TRBV7-2 and TRBJ1-5 gives the full variable domain: GAGVSQSPSNKVTEKGKDVELRCDPISGHTALYWYRQSLGQGLEFLIYFQGNSAPDKSGLPSDRFSAERTGGSVSTLTIQRTQQEDSAVYLCASSLDGTGNQPQHFGDGTRLSIL.

This clone appeared many times. The rearrangement joins TRBV4-2 to TRBJ1-2; D possibly corresponds to TRBD1 (6 bases). The CDR3 is 14 amino acids. Germline-derived CDR1 and CDR2 are LGHNA and YNFKEQ. V lost 0 bases and J 7 bases, leaving 12 bases between the germline ends. CDR3 in DNA: TGTGCCAGCAGCCAAGATCGGGGGGCGGCTGGCTACACCTTC. It is translated as CASSQDRGAAGYTF.

This clone showed up just once. The chain has TRBV2 and TRBJ2-1; D may match TRBD1 or TRBD2 (5 bases each). The ends were cut back, 8 bases at V and 7 bases at J, with 18 bases in the middle. Germline V gene lookup returns CDR1 SNHLY and CDR2 FYNNEI. This CDR3 contains 14 residues. The CDR3 spells CASGRGRTENEQFF. The CDR3 coding sequence is TGTGCCAGCGGCCGGGGCCGAACGGAGAATGAGCAGTTCTTC.

The chain links TRBV19 to TRBJ1-4; D perhaps matches TRBD1 (5 bases). CDR1 and CDR2 (germline): LNHDA, SQIVND (reference sequence). With 9 bases removed from V and 0 bases from J, the gap between germline ends came to 11 bases. The length of the CDR3 is 14 residues. The CDR3, as DNA: TGTGCCAGCAAGGAGACAGCAACTAATGAAAAACTGTTTTTT. Translated, it gives CASKETATNEKLFF.

The chain uses TRBV2 and TRBJ2-4; a weak D match, TRBD2 (6 bases). V was trimmed by 7 bases and J by 5 bases, leaving 15 bases between them. CDR3 size: 14 residues. The germline gives CDR1 SNHLY, CDR2 FYNNEI. Here the CDR3 reads CASMSRTGENIQYF. CDR3 bases: TGTGCCAGCATGTCCCGGACGGGGGAAAACATTCAGTACTTC.

The chain employs TRBV19 and TRBJ2-3; D is uncertain. Trimming removed 5 bases from V and 11 bases from J, with 14 bases in between. Per the germline V gene, CDR1 is LNHDA and CDR2 is SQIVND (reference sequence). The CDR3 covers 12 residues. CDR3 bases: TGTGCCAGTAGTCCCGCCGGGCTTGTGCAGTATTTT. It codes for CASSPAGLVQYF.

The J gene is TRBJ2-7, the V gene TRBV28, with 11 bases lining up with TRBD1. CDR1 and CDR2 from the germline V gene are MDHEN and SYDVKM. Losses at the gene ends were 2 bases for V and 6 bases for J; bases not matched to a gene: 9. The CDR3 runs to 16 residues. CDR3 nucleotides: TGTGCCAGCAGTTTACCTCTTGGACAGGGGGCGAGCGAGCAGTACTTC. Its translation is CASSLPLGQGASEQYF.

This chain links TRBV2 with TRBJ2-5; 9 bases are shared with TRBD2. In germline, CDR1 is SNHLY, CDR2 FYNNEI. The CDR3 length is 15 residues. Germline trimming cut 8 bases from V and 3 bases from J; bases unmatched to any gene: 10. CDR3 sequence: CASSVSASGKETQYF. In DNA form, the CDR3 reads TGTGCCAGCTCTGTTTCGGCTAGCGGGAAAGAGACCCAGTACTTC. Using reference TRBV2 and TRBJ2-5 for the parts outside the CDR3, the full variable domain is EPEVTQTPSHQVTQMGQEVILRCVPISNHLYFYWYRQILGQKVEFLVSFYNNEISEKSEIFDDQFSVERPDGSNFTLKIRSTKLEDSAMYFCASSVSASGKETQYFGPGTRLLVL.

The chain recombines TRBV21-1 with TRBJ2-7. TRBV21-1 is recorded as a pseudogene. The CDR3 spans 13 residues. The CDR3, as DNA: TGTGCCAGCAGCACATTTGCCTTCTACGAGCAGTACTTC. Its protein is CASSTFAFYEQYF.

This chain uses TRBV9 with TRBJ1-2, with 8 bases aligning to TRBD1. The CDR3 is 15 amino acids. Germline CDR1 SGDLS, CDR2 YYNGEE. The J segment lost 4 bases and the V segment lost 0 bases, leaving 5 bases of the junction unmatched. The CDR3 region is CASSVGTGQTYGYTF. In nucleotides, the CDR3 is TGTGCCAGCAGCGTAGGGACAGGGCAAACCTATGGCTACACCTTC.

The V and J genes are TRBV7-9 and TRBJ1-5; 7 nucleotides agree with TRBD1. V dropped 4 bases and J dropped 0; count of bases not matched to a gene: 9. Germline V lookup: CDR1 SEHNR, CDR2 FQNEAQ (reference sequence). CDR3 length: 17 amino acids. The CDR3 bases are TGTGCCAGCAGCTCCAACAGGGGTTGGCATAGCAATCAGCCCCAGCATTTT. It codes for CASSSNRGWHSNQPQHF.

This clone appeared a few times. The chain employs TRBV6-5 and TRBJ1-1; 7 nucleotides agree with TRBD1. V lost 0 bases to trimming and J lost 1 base; unmatched junction nucleotides: 5. CDR3 length: 16 residues. Per germline, CDR1 MNHEY and CDR2 SVGAGI. The CDR3 sequence: CASSYSNRGWNTEAFF. Written as DNA, the CDR3 is TGTGCCAGCAGTTACTCAAACAGGGGCTGGAACACTGAAGCTTTCTTT.

The chain links TRBV7-2 to TRBJ2-7, with no clear D. Germline V gene data show CDR1 as SGHTA and CDR2 as FQGNSA. Deletions cut 1 base from V and 2 bases from J, with 3 bases between. This CDR3 region has 12 residues. The chain's CDR3 is CASSLEAYEQYF. The CDR3 bases are TGTGCCAGCAGCTTAGAGGCCTACGAGCAGTACTTC.